This T cell receptor beta chain was captured in a study of cytomegalovirus exposure and HLA in healthy donors. Study outcomes and limitations: Overall, under 200 TCR beta chains were annotated as cytomegalovirus-associated.

In the case of this clone: The antigen remains undetermined.

V lost 2 bases to trimming and J lost 4 bases, with 17 bases between them. Germline V gives CDR1 SGHNT, CDR2 YENEEA. CDR3 size: 16 residues. The PCR employed 60 Vbeta primers together with 13 Jbeta primers. The assay was immunoSEQ multiplex PCR, and TCRdb's table has in-frame clones only and misses some. This table has over 110,000 clones, 70% to 80% appearing once. The sample consisted of PBMCs. The clonotype comes from a female donor in good health and CMV-seronegative. The chain joins TRBV11-3 to TRBJ1-1; TRBD1 might be the D (6 bases). CDR3 bases: TGTGCCAGCAGCTTAAAGGAAGGGGGTTTGGGCACTGAAGCTTTCTTT. Its protein product is CASSLKEGGLGTEAFF.